Sequencing of this T cell receptor beta chain was carried out in a study of CD8+ T cells in alopecia areata. Study-level background: Tofacitinib administration persisted for 6 to 18 months, succeeded by 6 months off drug. Disease severity was quantified as SALT score of affected scalp area.

This sample's treatment: oral pan-JAK inhibitor, 5-10 mg twice daily. This clone has only a few counts. The antigen remains unidentified. With 1 base clipped from V and 9 bases from J, the junction kept 12 bases outside the gene matches. Germline CDR1 reads MGHRA; CDR2 reads YSYEKL. The CDR3 covers 17 residues. After isolation, RNA underwent reverse transcription to generate cDNA as the sequencing template. Sequencing was performed with immunoSEQ multiplex PCR; in TCRdb, only in-frame clones are kept and a portion is missing. Altogether 150,000 to 200,000 clones are present, 58% being singletons, with the ten largest covering 4.5% to 6%. Study observations and caveats: Expanded CD8+ clones among the top 100, as well as scalp clonality, were significantly decreased by tofacitinib.

Sequencing used CD4+ T cells sorted from blood, obtained at week 24, from a patient treated with tofacitinib. This chain joins TRBV4-1 and TRBJ2-1, with TRBD1 identical over 10 bases. The receptor's source is a human donor with alopecia areata. The CDR3 region is CASSQGWWDRGRGEQFF. Here the CDR3 DNA reads TGCGCCAGCAGCCAAGGGTGGTGGGACAGGGGTAGAGGTGAGCAGTTCTTC.